The 4 T cell receptor beta chains in this list originate from one sample, sequenced in a study of a mutant IDH1 vaccine in newly diagnosed glioma. Some clones are missing from TCRdb's copy, which holds only in-frame ones; the method was immunoSEQ multiplex PCR. The sample includes about 25,000 clones, about 78% seen only once; the top ten take 8.5% to 9.5%. Indicated time point: week 11, during vaccination. A single vaccine dose contained 300 ug of mutant IDH1 20-mer peptide, and topical imiquimod was used with it. Antigens of these TCRs are unknown. Sequencing was performed on PBMCs, taken from a glioma patient whose treatment included an IDH1 peptide vaccine. The receptor set was obtained from a woman under 30 with glioma.

This chain links TRBV5-4 with TRBJ2-7; tentative D call: TRBD2 (6 bases). This CDR3 spans 15 amino acids. Germline values: CDR1 SGHNT, CDR2 YYREEE (reference sequence). V dropped 6 bases and J dropped 6 bases, with 22 bases sitting between them. The CDR3 reads CASNNGSTSKFEQYF. As DNA, the CDR3 is TGTGCCAGCAACAATGGATCAACTAGCAAATTCGAGCAGTACTTC.

The chain employs TRBV7-8 and TRBJ2-6; unclear D gene. The CDR3 consists of 14 residues. Trimming removed 1 base from V and 7 bases from J, with 8 bases in between. Germline V gene lookup returns CDR1 SGHVS and CDR2 FQNEAQ. In nucleotides, the CDR3 is TGTGCCAGCAGCTTAGTTTGGGATGCCAACGTCCTGACTTTC. This gives the protein CASSLVWDANVLTF.

This clone was found once. The rearrangement links TRBV2 to TRBJ1-3; tentative D call: TRBD1 (6 bases). Germline assignment: CDR1 SNHLY and CDR2 FYNNEI. The CDR3 extends over 15 amino acids. V shed 8 bases and J shed 0 bases, with 14 bases lying between them. The CDR3 is CASADSYFSGNTIYF. As DNA, the CDR3 is TGTGCCAGCGCGGACAGTTACTTCTCTGGAAACACCATATATTTT.

The chain has TRBV4-1 and TRBJ2-2; D is uncertain. The germline V gene has CDR1 MGHRA and CDR2 YSYEKL. The germline V and J ends were trimmed by 0 bases and 5 bases, with 13 bases remaining between them. The CDR3 contains 16 residues. The CDR3 bases are TGCGCCAGCAGCCAAGATCGCTTGGCCTCAACCGGGGAGCTGTTTTTT. Translated, it gives CASSQDRLASTGELFF.